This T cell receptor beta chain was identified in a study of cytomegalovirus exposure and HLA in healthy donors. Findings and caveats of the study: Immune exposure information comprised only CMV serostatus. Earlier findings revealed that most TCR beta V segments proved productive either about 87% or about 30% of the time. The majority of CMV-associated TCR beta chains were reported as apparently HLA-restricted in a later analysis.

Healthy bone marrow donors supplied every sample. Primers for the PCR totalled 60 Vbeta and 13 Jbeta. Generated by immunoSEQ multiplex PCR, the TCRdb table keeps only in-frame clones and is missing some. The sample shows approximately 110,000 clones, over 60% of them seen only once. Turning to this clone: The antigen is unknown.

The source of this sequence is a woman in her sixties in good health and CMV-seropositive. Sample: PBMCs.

CDR3 nucleotides: TGTGCCAGCAATACAGGGGGCGCCGGTGTTTCTGAAGCTTTCTTT. Amino acid sequence: CASNTGGAGVSEAFF. The V and J genes are TRBV6-5 and TRBJ1-1; TRBD1 aligns across 9 bases. V was pared by 7 bases and J by 6 bases, with 12 bases of the junction left unmatched. The CDR3 spans 15 residues. CDR1 and CDR2 from the germline V gene are MNHEY and SVGAGI.